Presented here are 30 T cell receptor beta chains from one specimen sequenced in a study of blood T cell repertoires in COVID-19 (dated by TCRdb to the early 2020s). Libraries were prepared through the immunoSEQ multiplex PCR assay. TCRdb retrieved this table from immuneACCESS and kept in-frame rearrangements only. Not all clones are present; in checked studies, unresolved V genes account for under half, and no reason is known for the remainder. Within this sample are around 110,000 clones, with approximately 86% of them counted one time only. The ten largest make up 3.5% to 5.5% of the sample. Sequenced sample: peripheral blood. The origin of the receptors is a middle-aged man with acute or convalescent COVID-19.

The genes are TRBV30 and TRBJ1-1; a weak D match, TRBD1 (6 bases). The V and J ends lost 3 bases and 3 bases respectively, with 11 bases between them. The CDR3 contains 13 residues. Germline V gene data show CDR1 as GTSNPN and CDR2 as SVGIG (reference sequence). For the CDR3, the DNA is TGTGCCTGGAGACAGGGCCGCGACACTGAAGCTTTCTTT. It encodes CAWRQGRDTEAFF.

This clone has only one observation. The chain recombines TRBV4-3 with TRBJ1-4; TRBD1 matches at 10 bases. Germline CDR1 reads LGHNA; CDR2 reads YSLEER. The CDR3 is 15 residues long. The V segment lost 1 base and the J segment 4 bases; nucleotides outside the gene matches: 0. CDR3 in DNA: TGCGCCAGCAGCCAAGGGACAGGGGGTAATGAAAAACTGTTTTTT. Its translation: CASSQGTGGNEKLFF.

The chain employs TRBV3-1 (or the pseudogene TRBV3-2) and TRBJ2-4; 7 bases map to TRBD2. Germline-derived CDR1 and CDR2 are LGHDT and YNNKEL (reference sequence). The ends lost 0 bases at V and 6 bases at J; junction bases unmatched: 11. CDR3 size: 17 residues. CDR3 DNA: TGTGCCAGCAGCCAAGATCCCCCCCCTAGCGGCGTAAACATTCAGTACTTC. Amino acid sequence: CASSQDPPPSGVNIQYF.

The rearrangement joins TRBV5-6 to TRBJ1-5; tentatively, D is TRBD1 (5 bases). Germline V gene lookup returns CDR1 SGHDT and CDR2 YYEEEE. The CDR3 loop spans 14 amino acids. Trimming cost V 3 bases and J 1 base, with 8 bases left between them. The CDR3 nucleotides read TGTGCCAGCAGCTCTCGACAGAGCAATCAGCCCCAGCATTTT. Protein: CASSSRQSNQPQHF.

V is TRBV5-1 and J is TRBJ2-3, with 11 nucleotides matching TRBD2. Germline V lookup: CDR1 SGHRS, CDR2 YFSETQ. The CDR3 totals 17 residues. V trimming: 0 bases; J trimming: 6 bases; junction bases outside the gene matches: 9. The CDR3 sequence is CASSLDSASGGLDTQYF. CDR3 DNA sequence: TGCGCCAGCAGCTTGGATTCGGCTAGCGGGGGGTTGGATACGCAGTATTTT. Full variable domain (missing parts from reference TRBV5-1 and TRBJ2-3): KAGVTQTPRYLIKTRGQQVTLSCSPISGHRSVSWYQQTPGQGLQFLFEYFSETQRNKGNFPGRFSGRQFSNSRSEMNVSTLELGDSALYLCASSLDSASGGLDTQYFGPGTRLTVL.

Written as DNA, the CDR3 is TGTGCCAGTAGTCGGGGACTCCCGAACGGGGAGCTGTTTTTT. This translates into CASSRGLPNGELFF. The chain couples TRBV19 to TRBJ2-2, with D tentatively TRBD2 (6 bases). CDR3 length equals 14 residues. Per germline, CDR1 LNHDA and CDR2 SQIVND (reference sequence). Trimming cost V 5 bases and J 7 bases, with 14 bases left between them.

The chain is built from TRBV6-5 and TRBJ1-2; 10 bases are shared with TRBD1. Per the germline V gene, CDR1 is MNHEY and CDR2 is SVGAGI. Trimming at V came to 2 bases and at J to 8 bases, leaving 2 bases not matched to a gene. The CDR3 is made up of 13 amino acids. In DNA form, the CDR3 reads TGTGCCAGCAGTTACAGGACAGGGGGAGGCTACACCTTC. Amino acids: CASSYRTGGGYTF.

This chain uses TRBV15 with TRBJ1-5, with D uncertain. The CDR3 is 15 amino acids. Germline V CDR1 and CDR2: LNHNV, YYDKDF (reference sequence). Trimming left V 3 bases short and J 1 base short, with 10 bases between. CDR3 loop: CATSRDWGSNQPQHF. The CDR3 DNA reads TGTGCCACCAGCAGGGACTGGGGAAGCAATCAGCCCCAGCATTTT. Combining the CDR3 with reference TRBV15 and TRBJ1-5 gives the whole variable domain DAMVIQNPRYQVTQFGKPVTLSCSQTLNHNVMYWYQQKSSQAPKLLFHYYDKDFNNEADTPDNFQSRRPNTSFCFLDIRSPGLGDTAMYLCATSRDWGSNQPQHFGDGTRLSIL.

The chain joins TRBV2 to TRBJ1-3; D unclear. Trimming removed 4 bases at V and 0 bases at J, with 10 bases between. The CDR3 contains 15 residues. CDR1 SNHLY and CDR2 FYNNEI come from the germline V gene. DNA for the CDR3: TGTGCCAGCAGTGTGCGGTTACACTCTGGAAACACCATATATTTT. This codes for CASSVRLHSGNTIYF.

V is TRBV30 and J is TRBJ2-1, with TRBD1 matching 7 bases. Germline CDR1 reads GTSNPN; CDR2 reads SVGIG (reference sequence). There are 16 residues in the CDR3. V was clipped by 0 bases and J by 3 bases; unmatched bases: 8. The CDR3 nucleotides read TGTGCCTGGAGTGTACAGGGGACCTATAGCTACAATGAGCAGTTCTTC. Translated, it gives CAWSVQGTYSYNEQFF.

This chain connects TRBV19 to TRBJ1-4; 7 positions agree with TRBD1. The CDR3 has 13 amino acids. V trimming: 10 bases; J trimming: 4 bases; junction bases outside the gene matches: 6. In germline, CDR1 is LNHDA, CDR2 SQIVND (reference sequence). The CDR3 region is CATPGQLNEKLFF. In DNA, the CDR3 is TGTGCCACTCCGGGACAGCTTAATGAAAAACTGTTTTTT.

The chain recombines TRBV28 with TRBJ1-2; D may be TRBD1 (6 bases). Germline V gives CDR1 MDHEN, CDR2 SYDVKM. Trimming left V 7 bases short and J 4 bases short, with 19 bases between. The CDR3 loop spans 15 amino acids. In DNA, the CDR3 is TGTGCCAGCAACGGGGGGACACAAAGGGGCTATGGCTACACCTTC. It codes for CASNGGTQRGYGYTF.

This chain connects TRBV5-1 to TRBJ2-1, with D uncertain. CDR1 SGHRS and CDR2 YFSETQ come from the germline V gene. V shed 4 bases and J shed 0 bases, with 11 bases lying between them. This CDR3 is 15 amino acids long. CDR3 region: CASSNTPSSYNEQFF. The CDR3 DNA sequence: TGCGCCAGCAGCAATACTCCAAGCTCCTACAATGAGCAGTTCTTC.

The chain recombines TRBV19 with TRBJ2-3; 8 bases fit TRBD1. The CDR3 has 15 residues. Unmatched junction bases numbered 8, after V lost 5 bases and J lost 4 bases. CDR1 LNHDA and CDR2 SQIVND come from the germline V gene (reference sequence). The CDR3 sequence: CASSSTGGRADTQYF. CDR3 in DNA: TGTGCCAGTAGTTCCACAGGGGGTAGGGCAGATACGCAGTATTTT.

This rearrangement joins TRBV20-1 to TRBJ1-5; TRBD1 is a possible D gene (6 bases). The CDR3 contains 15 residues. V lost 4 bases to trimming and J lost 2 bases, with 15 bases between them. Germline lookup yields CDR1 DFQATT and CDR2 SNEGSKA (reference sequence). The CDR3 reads CSANEGAGGNQPQHF. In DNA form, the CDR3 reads TGCAGTGCTAATGAGGGTGCAGGGGGCAATCAGCCCCAGCATTTT.

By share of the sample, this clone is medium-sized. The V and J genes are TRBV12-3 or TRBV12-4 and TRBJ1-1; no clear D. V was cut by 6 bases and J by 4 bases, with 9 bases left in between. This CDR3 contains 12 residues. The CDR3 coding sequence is TGTGCCAGCAGCGTCCGGGGCACTGAAGCTTTCTTT. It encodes CASSVRGTEAFF.

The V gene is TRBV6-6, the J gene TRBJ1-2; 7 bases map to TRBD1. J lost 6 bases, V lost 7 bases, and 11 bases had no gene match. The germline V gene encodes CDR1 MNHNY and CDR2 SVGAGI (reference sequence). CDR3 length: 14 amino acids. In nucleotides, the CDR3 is TGTGCCAGCAACCTAGAAGGACAGGCCAATGGCTACACCTTC. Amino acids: CASNLEGQANGYTF.

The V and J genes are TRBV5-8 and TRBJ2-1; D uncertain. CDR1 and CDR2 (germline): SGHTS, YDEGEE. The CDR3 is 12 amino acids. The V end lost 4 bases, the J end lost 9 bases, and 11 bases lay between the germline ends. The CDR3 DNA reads TGTGCCAGCAGCCCCGACATGAGTGAGCAGTTCTTC. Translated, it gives CASSPDMSEQFF.

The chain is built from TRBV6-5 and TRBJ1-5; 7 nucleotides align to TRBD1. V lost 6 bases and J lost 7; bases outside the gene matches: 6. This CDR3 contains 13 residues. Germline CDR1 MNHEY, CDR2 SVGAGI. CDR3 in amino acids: CASRGTGDQPQHF. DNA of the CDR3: TGTGCCAGCAGAGGAACAGGGGACCAGCCCCAGCATTTT.

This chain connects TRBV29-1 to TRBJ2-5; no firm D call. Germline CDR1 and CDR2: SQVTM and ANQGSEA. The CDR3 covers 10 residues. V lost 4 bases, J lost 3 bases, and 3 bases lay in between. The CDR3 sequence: CSVAEETQYF. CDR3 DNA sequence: TGCAGCGTTGCTGAAGAGACCCAGTACTTC.

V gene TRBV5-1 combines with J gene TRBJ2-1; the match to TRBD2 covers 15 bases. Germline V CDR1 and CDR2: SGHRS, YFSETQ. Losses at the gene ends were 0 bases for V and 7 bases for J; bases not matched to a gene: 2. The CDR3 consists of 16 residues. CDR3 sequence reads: CASSLVGTSGRNEQFF. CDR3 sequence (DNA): TGCGCCAGCAGCTTGGTTGGGACTAGCGGGAGGAATGAGCAGTTCTTC.

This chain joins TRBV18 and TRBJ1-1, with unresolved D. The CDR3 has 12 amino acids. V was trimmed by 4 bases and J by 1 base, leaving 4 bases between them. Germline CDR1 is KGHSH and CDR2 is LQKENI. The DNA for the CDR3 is TGTGCCAGCTCACTCCAGAACACTGAAGCTTTCTTT. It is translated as CASSLQNTEAFF.

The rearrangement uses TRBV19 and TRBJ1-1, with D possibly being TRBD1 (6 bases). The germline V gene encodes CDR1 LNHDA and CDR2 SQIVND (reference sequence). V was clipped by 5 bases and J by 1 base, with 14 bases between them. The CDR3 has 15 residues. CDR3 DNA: TGTGCCAGTAGTTTAGGGGGGCCCCCGAACACTGAAGCTTTCTTT. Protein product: CASSLGGPPNTEAFF.

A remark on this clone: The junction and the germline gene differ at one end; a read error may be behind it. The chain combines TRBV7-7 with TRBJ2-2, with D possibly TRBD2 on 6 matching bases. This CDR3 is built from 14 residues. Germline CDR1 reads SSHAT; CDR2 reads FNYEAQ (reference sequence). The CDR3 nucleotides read TGTGCTAGCAGCTTAGCGGTCCTATCCGGGGAGCTGTTTTTT. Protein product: CASSLAVLSGELFF. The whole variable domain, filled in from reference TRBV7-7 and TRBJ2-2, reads GAGVSQSPRYKVTKRGQDVTLRCDPISSHATLYWYQQALGQGPEFLTYFNYEAQPDKSGLPSDRFSAERPEGSISTLTIQRTEQRDSAMYRCASSLAVLSGELFFGEGSRLTVL.

CDR3 nucleotide sequence: TGTGCCAGCAGCTTAAACCCCTGGACAGGGGGCTTGGACCAACACCCCTACAATGAGCAGTTCTTC. This sequence encodes CASSLNPWTGGLDQHPYNEQFF. V is TRBV7-3 and J is TRBJ2-1; 11 bases match TRBD1. Germline V gene lookup returns CDR1 SGHTA and CDR2 FQGTGA. The length of the CDR3 is 22 residues. J was trimmed by 2 bases and V by 1 base; bases with no gene match: 19.

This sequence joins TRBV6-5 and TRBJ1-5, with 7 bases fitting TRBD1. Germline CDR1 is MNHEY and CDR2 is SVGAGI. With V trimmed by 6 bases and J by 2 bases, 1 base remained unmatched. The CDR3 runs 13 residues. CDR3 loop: CASRGGGNQPQHF. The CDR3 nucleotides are TGTGCCAGCAGAGGGGGCGGCAATCAGCCCCAGCATTTT.

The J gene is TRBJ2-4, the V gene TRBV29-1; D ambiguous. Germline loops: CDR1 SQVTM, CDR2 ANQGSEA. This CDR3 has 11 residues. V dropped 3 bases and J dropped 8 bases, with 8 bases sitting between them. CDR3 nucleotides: TGCAGCGTTGATAGAGAGGACATTCAGTACTTC. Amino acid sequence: CSVDREDIQYF.

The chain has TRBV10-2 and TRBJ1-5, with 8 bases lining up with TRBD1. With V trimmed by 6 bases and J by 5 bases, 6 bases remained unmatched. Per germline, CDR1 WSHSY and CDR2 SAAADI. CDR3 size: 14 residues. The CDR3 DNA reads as TGCGCCAGCAGCCAGGACAGGGACCATCAGCCCCAGCATTTT. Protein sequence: CASSQDRDHQPQHF.

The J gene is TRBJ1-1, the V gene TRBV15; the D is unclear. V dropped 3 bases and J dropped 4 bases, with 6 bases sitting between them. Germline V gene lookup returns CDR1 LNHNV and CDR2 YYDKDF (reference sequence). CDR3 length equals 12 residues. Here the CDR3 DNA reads TGTGCCACCAGCAGGTTAGTCACTGAAGCTTTCTTT. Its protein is CATSRLVTEAFF.

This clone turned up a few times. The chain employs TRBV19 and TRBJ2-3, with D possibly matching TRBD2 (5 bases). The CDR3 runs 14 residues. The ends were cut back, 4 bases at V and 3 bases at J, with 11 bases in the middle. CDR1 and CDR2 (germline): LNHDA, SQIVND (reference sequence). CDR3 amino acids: CASSTGSGTDTQYF. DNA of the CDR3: TGTGCCAGTAGTACGGGTTCGGGGACAGATACGCAGTATTTT.